The 13 T cell receptor beta chains in this list originate from one sample, sequenced in a study of CD8 T cells in Susac syndrome. Random hexamers primed reverse transcription of roughly 0.5 to 1 ug RNA. TCRdb reprocessed the immunoSEQ multiplex PCR reads with MiXCR, giving one entry per CDR3 protein. The data show 150,000 to 250,000 distinct CDR3 sequences, nearly 95% seen once. Sample: CD4+ T cells from PBMCs. The source of these receptors is a human donor with multiple sclerosis.

The V and J genes are TRBV30 and TRBJ2-3; D is unclear. Germline V CDR1 and CDR2: GTSNPN, SVGIG (reference sequence). The V end was cut by 2 bases, the J end by 6 bases, with 15 bases between. CDR3 length: 14 residues. This CDR3 is CAWSWQVAADTQYF. The CDR3 coding sequence is TGTGCCTGGAGTTGGCAGGTAGCTGCGGATACGCAGTATTTT.

The V call is TRBV11-2, the J call TRBJ2-1; D remains unclear. Germline assignment: CDR1 SGHAT and CDR2 FQNNGV. Deletions cut 1 base from V and 0 bases from J, with 7 bases between. There are 15 residues in the CDR3. This chain's CDR3 is CASSLVLGSYNEQFF. In nucleotides, the CDR3 is TGTGCCAGCAGCTTAGTTTTAGGCTCCTACAATGAGCAGTTCTTC.

This chain links TRBV24-1 with TRBJ2-6; D is perhaps TRBD2 (7 bases). The CDR3 contains 15 residues. Trimming left V 9 bases short and J 4 bases short, with 15 bases between. Looked up from germline, CDR1 is KGHDR and CDR2 is SFDVKD. The CDR3 region has the DNA TGTGCCACCGGCGGGGGCGCGGGAGGGGCCAACGTCCTGACTTTC. Translating it yields CATGGGAGGANVLTF.

The chain links TRBV3-1 to TRBJ1-1; maybe TRBD1 (5 bases). The CDR3 has 13 residues. Germline V gene data show CDR1 as LGHDT and CDR2 as YNNKEL (reference sequence). V was shortened by 6 bases and J by 5 bases, with 13 bases between the two germline ends. CDR3 in amino acids: CASRPQGVTEAFF. DNA of the CDR3: TGTGCCAGCAGGCCCCAGGGAGTAACTGAAGCTTTCTTT.

This chain connects TRBV3-1 to TRBJ1-1; D uncertain. Germline V gives CDR1 LGHDT, CDR2 YNNKEL (reference sequence). Trimming left V 6 bases short and J 6 bases short, with 14 bases between. The CDR3 totals 13 residues. DNA of the CDR3: TGTGCCAGCAGAGAAGAACAGTCCTCTGAAGCTTTCTTT. This encodes CASREEQSSEAFF.

The chain links TRBV15 to TRBJ2-7; D is perhaps TRBD2 (5 bases). The CDR3 runs to 13 residues. The germline V gene has CDR1 LNHNV and CDR2 YYDKDF (reference sequence). The V and J ends lost 0 bases and 2 bases respectively, with 5 bases between them. The CDR3 nucleotides are TGTGCCACCAGCAGAGAGAGGGCCTACGAGCAGTACTTC. Its protein product is CATSRERAYEQYF. The full variable domain, completed using reference TRBV15 and TRBJ2-7, is DAMVIQNPRYQVTQFGKPVTLSCSQTLNHNVMYWYQQKSSQAPKLLFHYYDKDFNNEADTPDNFQSRRPNTSFCFLDIRSPGLGDTAMYLCATSRERAYEQYFGPGTRLTVT.

The rearrangement joins TRBV5-1 to TRBJ1-2; D gene unclear. Germline CDR1 reads SGHRS; CDR2 reads YFSETQ. The CDR3 covers 15 residues. V lost 4 bases and J 2 bases, leaving 15 bases between the germline ends. The chain's CDR3 is CASSPATPLNYGYTF. The CDR3 DNA follows: TGCGCCAGCAGCCCCGCGACACCTTTAAACTATGGCTACACCTTC.

The genes are TRBV7-9 and TRBJ2-6; D is uncertain. V was shortened by 7 bases and J by 0 bases, with 7 bases between the two germline ends. The CDR3 totals 14 residues. CDR1 is SEHNR and CDR2 is FQNEAQ in the germline V gene (reference sequence). DNA of the CDR3: TGTGCCAGCATGAACAGCTCTGGGGCCAACGTCCTGACTTTC. It yields the protein CASMNSSGANVLTF.

The chain recombines TRBV18 with TRBJ2-2; D may be TRBD1 (6 bases). CDR1 KGHSH and CDR2 LQKENI come from the germline V gene. V was clipped by 1 base and J by 7 bases, with 13 bases between them. The length of the CDR3 is 15 residues. CDR3 in amino acids: CASSPLRTVNGELFF. Written as DNA, the CDR3 is TGTGCCAGCTCACCACTGAGGACAGTAAACGGGGAGCTGTTTTTT.

The chain is built from TRBV29-1 and TRBJ2-2; 11 nucleotides agree with TRBD2. The V and J ends lost 5 bases and 1 base, in that order; junction bases with no gene match: 0. Per germline, CDR1 SQVTM and CDR2 ANQGSEA. This CDR3 comprises 14 residues. For the CDR3, the DNA is TGCAGCGTTCTAGCGGGAGGGAACACCGGGGAGCTGTTTTTT. Protein: CSVLAGGNTGELFF.

This chain connects TRBV30 to TRBJ1-2, with 7 positions matching TRBD1. Trimming took 2 bases from V and 8 from J; bases not matched to a gene: 11. The CDR3 is 14 residues long. The germline gives CDR1 GTSNPN, CDR2 SVGIG (reference sequence). CDR3 in DNA: TGTGCCTGGAGTCTCGGACAGGTCCGCCGGGGCTACACCTTC. This gives the protein CAWSLGQVRRGYTF.

The chain employs TRBV9 and TRBJ2-1; the D gene is possibly TRBD1 (5 bases). The V end was cut by 3 bases, the J end by 9 bases, with 16 bases between. The CDR3 loop spans 14 amino acids. Germline values: CDR1 SGDLS, CDR2 YYNGEE. CDR3 nucleotides: TGTGCCAGCAGCGCCGCTAGACAGTTTGGTGAGCAGTTCTTC. This gives the protein CASSAARQFGEQFF.

The chain recombines TRBV12-3 or TRBV12-4 with TRBJ2-5; no firm D call. This CDR3 has 12 residues. The V end lost 4 bases, the J end lost 3 bases, and 6 bases lay between the germline ends. The CDR3 coding sequence is TGTGCCAGCAGTTCAAACGAAGAGACCCAGTACTTC. It encodes CASSSNEETQYF.